One sample yielded the 20 T cell receptor beta chains listed below, sequenced in a study of blood T cell repertoires in COVID-19. Repertoires were generated with immunoSEQ multiplex PCR, while TCRdb's copy carries only in-frame clones and drops some. The data contain some 150,000 clones, about nine tenths of them seen just once; the ten biggest clones take up about 2.4%. The material sequenced was peripheral blood. The receptors shown here come from a woman in her seventies with acute or convalescent COVID-19.

The chain uses TRBV7-2 and TRBJ1-5, with 8 bases fitting TRBD1. Germline CDR1 is SGHTA and CDR2 is FQGNSA. The CDR3 sequence is 16 residues long. The V gene end was trimmed by 5 bases and the J gene end by 7 bases; junction bases not matched to a gene: 13. The CDR3 nucleotides read TGTGCCAGCAGCACACAGACAGGGGCCCTTGGGCAGCCCCAGCATTTT. This gives the protein CASSTQTGALGQPQHF.

The rearrangement joins TRBV3-1 (or the pseudogene TRBV3-2) to TRBJ2-5; TRBD2 agrees at 9 bases. This CDR3 region has 17 residues. J was trimmed by 4 bases and V by 2 bases; bases with no gene match: 11. Germline lookup yields CDR1 LGHDT and CDR2 YNNKEL (reference sequence). The CDR3 bases are TGTGCCAGCAGCCAACGTTTGCGCGGGGGGGCCCGAGAGACCCAGTACTTC. Translating it yields CASSQRLRGGARETQYF.

The V call is TRBV7-6, the J call TRBJ2-7, with 8 bases matching TRBD2. The CDR3 sequence is 16 residues long. The germline V gene has CDR1 SGHVS and CDR2 FNYEAQ. V was clipped by 0 bases and J by 5 bases; unmatched bases: 9. The DNA for the CDR3 is TGTGCCAGCAGCTTAGCGCGATCGGGGGGGCTAAACGAGCAGTACTTC. It specifies CASSLARSGGLNEQYF.

This chain links TRBV29-1 with TRBJ1-1, with no clear D. V was cut by 3 bases and J by 1 base, with 12 bases left in between. CDR1 and CDR2 from the germline V gene are SQVTM and ANQGSEA. The CDR3 is 14 amino acids. CDR3 bases: TGCAGCGTTGAGTCTGGCCGGGGGAACACTGAAGCTTTCTTT. It is translated as CSVESGRGNTEAFF.

V gene TRBV4-3 combines with J gene TRBJ1-4, with 9 nucleotides matching TRBD1. The V gene end was trimmed by 4 bases and the J gene end by 5 bases; junction bases not matched to a gene: 2. Germline V gene lookup returns CDR1 LGHNA and CDR2 YSLEER. This CDR3 spans 14 amino acids. The CDR3 bases are TGCGCCAGCAGCCTCGGGACAGGGAATGAAAAACTGTTTTTT. This sequence encodes CASSLGTGNEKLFF.

This sequence joins TRBV6-2 or TRBV6-3 and TRBJ1-5; 8 bases are shared with TRBD1. The V and J ends lost 6 bases and 14 bases, in that order; junction bases with no gene match: 6. This CDR3 spans 11 amino acids. In germline, CDR1 is MNHEY, CDR2 SVGEGT. CDR3 protein: CASSSDRVEHF. CDR3 coding DNA: TGTGCCAGCAGCTCGGACAGGGTCGAGCATTTT.

The V call is TRBV7-9, the J call TRBJ2-7, with 8 positions matching TRBD2. The length of the CDR3 is 14 residues. Per germline, CDR1 SEHNR and CDR2 FQNEAQ (reference sequence). The V gene end was trimmed by 7 bases and the J gene end by 3 bases; junction bases not matched to a gene: 8. The CDR3 nucleotides read TGTGCCAGCACCCCCTCGGGGGGGATCTACGAGCAGTACTTC. This encodes CASTPSGGIYEQYF.

The rearrangement joins TRBV21-1 to TRBJ1-1. TRBV21-1 is recorded as a pseudogene. There are 14 residues in the CDR3. The CDR3 region has the DNA TGTGCCAGCAGCCGGGGAGGGGGTAGCGCTGAAGCTTTCTTT. Its translation: CASSRGGGSAEAFF.

This clone showed up just a few times. The chain has TRBV18 and TRBJ1-5; D is unclear. This CDR3 has 14 amino acids. Trimming took 6 bases from V and 8 from J, leaving 17 bases between them. Germline values: CDR1 KGHSH, CDR2 LQKENI. The CDR3 DNA follows: TGTGCCAGCTCTTATGTGGGCTCGGAAGAGCCCCAGCATTTT. Amino acid sequence: CASSYVGSEEPQHF.

The chain carries TRBV24-1 and TRBJ2-1; possibly TRBD1 for D (6 bases). Germline-derived CDR1 and CDR2 are KGHDR and SFDVKD. CDR3 length: 14 amino acids. Between the trimmed V and J ends, which lost 7 bases and 0 bases, there was a span of 9 bases. CDR3 bases: TGTGCCACCAGCACAGGGAGCTCCTACAATGAGCAGTTCTTC. Its protein product is CATSTGSSYNEQFF.

The V gene is TRBV6-6, the J gene TRBJ1-2; no definite D call. Germline lookup yields CDR1 MNHNY and CDR2 SVGAGI (reference sequence). The CDR3 extends over 12 amino acids. V was shortened by 6 bases and J by 3 bases, with 8 bases between the two germline ends. The CDR3 here is CASSPSDYGYTF. In DNA form, the CDR3 reads TGTGCCAGCAGCCCTTCGGACTATGGCTACACCTTC.

The chain carries TRBV7-9 and TRBJ2-3; D ambiguous. V was clipped by 2 bases and J by 3 bases, with 12 bases between them. The V gene's germline CDR1 is SEHNR and CDR2 FQNEAQ (reference sequence). The CDR3 extends over 15 amino acids. For the CDR3, the DNA is TGTGCCAGCAGCTTAACGTCAGCGAGGACAGATACGCAGTATTTT. This gives the protein CASSLTSARTDTQYF.

V and J are TRBV28 and TRBJ2-5; 8 nucleotides line up with TRBD2. Trimming at V came to 4 bases and at J to 4 bases, leaving 17 bases not matched to a gene. This CDR3 region has 18 residues. The germline V gene has CDR1 MDHEN and CDR2 SYDVKM. CDR3: CASSSLSLGTRDGETQYF. The CDR3 DNA reads TGTGCCAGCAGTTCCTTGAGTCTGGGGACTAGGGATGGAGAGACCCAGTACTTC.

The gene calls are TRBV4-2 and TRBJ2-3; 11 bases fit TRBD2. The ends lost 0 bases at V and 7 bases at J; junction bases unmatched: 9. Germline V gene lookup returns CDR1 LGHNA and CDR2 YNFKEQ. The CDR3 is made up of 17 amino acids. CDR3 in DNA: TGTGCCAGCAGCCAAGATCTCGTAGCGGGGGGGCGAAATACGCAGTATTTT. Protein product: CASSQDLVAGGRNTQYF.

This rearrangement joins TRBV6-2 or TRBV6-3 to TRBJ1-2; D is uncertain. The CDR3 is 12 amino acids. Trimming cost V 1 base and J 7 bases, with 7 bases left between them. CDR1 MNHEY and CDR2 SVGEGT come from the germline V gene. The CDR3 sequence is CASSYWQSGYTF. DNA of the CDR3: TGTGCCAGCAGTTACTGGCAGTCTGGCTACACCTTC.

This clone was recorded once. The chain joins TRBV29-1 to TRBJ1-2; D remains ambiguous. V was clipped by 1 base and J by 1 base, with 22 bases between them. Germline V gene sequence: CDR1 SQVTM, CDR2 ANQGSEA. The CDR3 contains 18 residues. This CDR3 is CSVEAVGVELTSNYGYTF. CDR3 nucleotide sequence: TGCAGCGTTGAAGCTGTGGGCGTGGAACTTACTAGTAACTATGGCTACACCTTC. The whole variable domain, remainder taken from reference TRBV29-1 and TRBJ1-2, is SAVISQKPSRDICQRGTSLTIQCQVDSQVTMMFWYRQQPGQSLTLIATANQGSEATYESGFVIDKFPISRPNLTFSTLTVSNMSPEDSSIYLCSVEAVGVELTSNYGYTFGSGTRLTVV.

This clone came up a few times. The J gene is TRBJ1-1, the V gene TRBV5-1; tentatively, D is TRBD1 (6 bases). Deletions cut 0 bases from V and 4 bases from J, with 10 bases between. Germline CDR1 SGHRS, CDR2 YFSETQ. The CDR3 runs 14 residues. CDR3 nucleotide sequence: TGCGCCAGCAGCTTGGGGCAGGGGTTCACTGAAGCTTTCTTT. This encodes CASSLGQGFTEAFF.

The chain combines TRBV7-9 with TRBJ2-7, with D unclear. V lost 5 bases and J lost 5, with 7 bases in between. The CDR3 is 11 residues long. Germline CDR1 reads SEHNR; CDR2 reads FQNEAQ (reference sequence). In nucleotides, the CDR3 is TGTGCCAGCAGCCCGAGCCACGAGCAGTACTTC. It translates to CASSPSHEQYF.

The rearrangement joins TRBV19 to TRBJ2-1; D is unresolved. Germline V CDR1 and CDR2: LNHDA, SQIVND (reference sequence). The CDR3 consists of 13 residues. V was shortened by 3 bases and J by 12 bases, with 15 bases between the two germline ends. CDR3 residues: CASSISWVPGQFF. The DNA of the CDR3 is TGTGCCAGTAGTATTTCTTGGGTACCGGGGCAGTTCTTC.

This clone was observed a single time. The V call is TRBV27, the J call TRBJ2-1; 9 bases match TRBD1. CDR1 is MNHEY and CDR2 is SMNVEV in the germline V gene (reference sequence). The CDR3 is 16 residues long. Unmatched junction bases numbered 2, after V lost 0 bases and J lost 2 bases. The CDR3 region has the DNA TGTGCCAGCAGTTTATCGGGACAGGGTCCCTACAATGAGCAGTTCTTC. Translation gives CASSLSGQGPYNEQFF.